The 18 T cell receptor beta chains listed next were all sequenced from one sample in a study of neurological immune-mediated disorders. MiXCR, run by TCRdb on the 5' RACE reads, gives a single entry per CDR3 protein. Altogether 45,000 to 70,000 distinct CDR3 sequences are present, 4% to 5.5% being singletons, with the ten largest covering 2.5% to 3%. The sequenced sample consisted of PBMCs. The receptors here all came from a man aged 50-59 years with multiple sclerosis.

At least ten counts were recorded for this clonotype. The chain carries TRBV20-1 and TRBJ1-1; D is perhaps TRBD1 (5 bases). This CDR3 contains 13 residues. Germline V CDR1 and CDR2: DFQATT, SNEGSKA (reference sequence). Trimming took 5 bases from V and 0 from J, leaving 10 bases between them. CDR3 bases: TGCAGTGCTCGCCGACAGTTGAACACTGAAGCTTTCTTT. Translating gives CSARRQLNTEAFF.

This clonotype showed up many times. A much larger clone is a single base away; this may be a read error. The gene calls are TRBV27 and TRBJ1-1, with D possibly matching TRBD1 (5 bases). Looked up from germline, CDR1 is MNHEY and CDR2 is SMNVEV (reference sequence). The CDR3 has 12 residues. Trimming cost V 7 bases and J 5 bases, with 11 bases left between them. The CDR3 loop reads CASKKGSTEAFF. The CDR3 DNA is TGTGCCAGCAAAAAGGGGAGTACTGAAGCTTTCTTT.

In this sample, this clonotype turned up many times. The genes are TRBV6-2 or TRBV6-3 and TRBJ2-1, with a weak D call TRBD1 (7 bases). Trimming cost V 6 bases and J 5 bases, with 17 bases left between them. Germline lookup yields CDR1 MNHEY and CDR2 SVGEGT. This CDR3 contains 15 residues. CDR3 region: CASRQRGDRHNEQFF. Here the CDR3 DNA reads TGTGCCAGCAGACAAAGGGGGGACAGACACAATGAGCAGTTCTTC.

This clonotype has at least ten counts. The chain recombines TRBV5-1 with TRBJ1-2; TRBD1 aligns across 8 bases. Germline loops: CDR1 SGHRS, CDR2 YFSETQ. The CDR3 contains 17 residues. J was trimmed by 8 bases and V by 3 bases; bases with no gene match: 18. The CDR3 spells CASSSPGQELGSNGYTF. The CDR3 region has the DNA TGCGCCAGCAGCTCGCCGGGACAGGAGCTTGGCTCAAACGGCTACACCTTC.

At least ten counts were recorded for this clonotype. CDR3 sequence reads: CASSSTAGRDEQYF. The CDR3 DNA reads TGTGCCAGCAGCTCGACAGCGGGACGCGACGAGCAGTACTTC. The chain links TRBV5-5 to TRBJ2-7, with 7 bases that match TRBD2. J lost 5 bases, V lost 3 bases, and 8 bases had no gene match. Per germline, CDR1 SGHKS and CDR2 YYEKEE (reference sequence). This CDR3 is 14 amino acids long. Supplemented by reference TRBV5-5 and TRBJ2-7, the full variable domain reads DAGVTQSPTHLIKTRGQQVTLRCSPISGHKSVSWYQQVLGQGPQFIFQYYEKEERGRGNFPDRFSARQFPNYSSELNVNALLLGDSALYLCASSSTAGRDEQYFGPGTRLTVT.

The rearrangement uses TRBV15 and TRBJ1-2; D gene ambiguous. Deletions cut 0 bases from V and 8 bases from J, with 13 bases between. Germline V gene sequence: CDR1 LNHNV, CDR2 YYDKDF (reference sequence). CDR3 length: 14 amino acids. CDR3 bases: TGTGCCACCAGCAGAGATAGCGGCCCAGTGGGCTACACCTTC. Translation gives CATSRDSGPVGYTF. Full variable domain (outside the CDR3, taken from reference TRBV15 and TRBJ1-2): DAMVIQNPRYQVTQFGKPVTLSCSQTLNHNVMYWYQQKSSQAPKLLFHYYDKDFNNEADTPDNFQSRRPNTSFCFLDIRSPGLGDTAMYLCATSRDSGPVGYTFGSGTRLTVV.

This clonotype was picked up a small number of times. The chain uses TRBV29-1 and TRBJ1-2; possibly TRBD1 for D (6 bases). V lost 5 bases to trimming and J lost 0 bases, with 10 bases between them. CDR3 length: 13 amino acids. The germline CDR1 and CDR2 sequences are SQVTM and ANQGSEA. CDR3 nucleotides: TGCAGCGTTAGGACAGCAGCTAACTATGGCTACACCTTC. This translates into CSVRTAANYGYTF.

The chain has TRBV5-1 and TRBJ2-5, with D tentatively TRBD2 (6 bases). This CDR3 is built from 15 residues. Trimming took 3 bases from V and 1 from J, leaving 13 bases between them. Germline loops: CDR1 SGHRS, CDR2 YFSETQ. The DNA for the CDR3 is TGCGCCAGCAGCTCGGCTGTGGGGGGCCAAGAGACCCAGTACTTC. It encodes CASSSAVGGQETQYF.

This clonotype was seen many times. The rearrangement links TRBV10-3 to TRBJ2-1; 7 bases fit TRBD2. J gave up 4 bases and V 4 bases, and 4 bases lay outside the gene matches. Germline CDR1 ENHRY, CDR2 SYGVKD. The CDR3 contains 14 residues. The CDR3 region is CAISGGTTYNEQFF. DNA for the CDR3: TGTGCCATCAGTGGGGGGACTACGTACAATGAGCAGTTCTTC.

This clonotype was observed a handful of times. The rearrangement uses TRBV7-9 and TRBJ2-5, with TRBD2 matching 7 bases. This CDR3 has 16 residues. Trimming cost V 5 bases and J 2 bases; bases outside gene matches: 11. The germline V gene encodes CDR1 SEHNR and CDR2 FQNEAQ (reference sequence). Here the CDR3 reads CASSPFLAAAQETQYF. CDR3 bases: TGTGCCAGCAGCCCGTTCCTAGCGGCGGCGCAAGAGACCCAGTACTTC. Together with reference TRBV7-9 and TRBJ2-5, the CDR3 gives the full variable domain: DTGVSQNPRHKITKRGQNVTFRCDPISEHNRLYWYRQTLGQGPEFLTYFQNEAQLEKSRLLSDRFSAERPKGSFSTLEIQRTEQGDSAMYLCASSPFLAAAQETQYFGPGTRLLVL.

Only a few counts were recorded for this clonotype. The genes are TRBV14 and TRBJ2-1, with 7 bases aligning to TRBD2. The CDR3 is 21 residues long. The junction had 26 bases not matched to a gene; V was cut back by 4 bases and J by 5 bases. CDR1 is SGHDN, CDR2 FVKESK, per germline. The CDR3 spells CASSLAHRGSGFQRGNNEQFF. The CDR3 region has the DNA TGTGCCAGCAGCCTGGCACATCGTGGGTCAGGGTTCCAGCGGGGTAACAATGAGCAGTTCTTC.

This clonotype has only a few counts. J is TRBJ1-2 and V is TRBV28; D remains ambiguous. Germline-derived CDR1 and CDR2 are MDHEN and SYDVKM. V was clipped by 1 base and J by 2 bases, with 8 bases between them. This CDR3 comprises 14 residues. CDR3 amino acids: CASSLSKRNYGYTF. CDR3 DNA sequence: TGTGCCAGCAGTTTATCTAAAAGGAACTATGGCTACACCTTC.

This clonotype has ten or more counts. The gene calls are TRBV10-3 and TRBJ1-5, with 12 bases identical to TRBD1. There are 17 residues in the CDR3. V dropped 0 bases and J dropped 4; count of bases not matched to a gene: 4. CDR1 is ENHRY and CDR2 is SYGVKD in the germline V gene. CDR3 residues: CAISESGQGAWNQPQHF. The CDR3, as DNA: TGTGCCATCAGTGAGTCGGGACAGGGGGCTTGGAATCAGCCCCAGCATTTT.

This clonotype was counted at least ten times. The chain recombines TRBV29-1 with TRBJ2-5; 7 positions agree with TRBD2. The V and J ends lost 3 bases and 5 bases, in that order; junction bases with no gene match: 12. CDR1 and CDR2 from the germline V gene are SQVTM and ANQGSEA. This CDR3 is 15 amino acids long. The CDR3 spells CSVDLTWGGTETQYF. The CDR3 bases are TGCAGCGTTGACCTCACCTGGGGGGGGACGGAGACCCAGTACTTC.

This clonotype was observed at least ten times. The chain joins TRBV5-1 to TRBJ2-2; no firm D call. CDR1 and CDR2 from the germline V gene are SGHRS and YFSETQ. Deletions cut 0 bases from V and 7 bases from J, with 4 bases between. The CDR3 has 12 residues. The CDR3 is CASSLAGGELFF. The DNA of the CDR3 is TGCGCCAGCAGCTTGGCCGGCGGGGAGCTGTTTTTT.

Many counts were recorded for this clonotype. The chain links TRBV12-3 or TRBV12-4 to TRBJ1-1, with 8 bases matching TRBD1. After removal of 0 bases from V and 5 bases from J, the junction contained 5 bases not matched to a gene. This CDR3 has 15 amino acids. The CDR3 region has the DNA TGTGCCAGCAGTTTAGCGCAGGGGGCATGGACTGAAGCTTTCTTT. Protein: CASSLAQGAWTEAFF.

This clonotype appeared many times. The rearrangement uses TRBV7-3 and TRBJ2-1; D is unclear. The length of the CDR3 is 12 residues. The V gene lost 1 base and the J gene lost 6 bases, with 4 bases spanning the gap. The germline V gene has CDR1 SGHTA and CDR2 FQGTGA. The CDR3 nucleotides are TGTGCCAGCAGCTTAATTGGCAATGAGCAGTTCTTC. Residues: CASSLIGNEQFF.

There are many counts of this clonotype. This chain links TRBV11-2 with TRBJ2-7, with D perhaps matching TRBD1 (6 bases). Trimming cost V 5 bases and J 0 bases, with 23 bases left between them. CDR3 length: 18 residues. Germline CDR1 is SGHAT and CDR2 is FQNNGV. The CDR3 region is CASSSWASTGMSSYEQYF. The DNA for the CDR3 is TGTGCCAGCAGCAGCTGGGCCTCGACAGGTATGAGCTCCTACGAGCAGTACTTC.